The next 2 T cell receptor beta chains were all read from a single sample in a study of cytotoxic CD8 clonotypes in ibrutinib-treated CLL. Sequenced by immunoSEQ multiplex PCR; TCRdb stores in-frame clones only, minus some. The table includes about 130,000 clones, about 80% detected once. Material: PBMCs, obtained after 12 months of ibrutinib treatment. These receptors were collected from a human donor with chronic lymphocytic leukemia.

V gene TRBV27 combines with J gene TRBJ1-1, with D maybe TRBD1 (6 bases). The CDR3 spans 15 residues. Germline CDR1 and CDR2: MNHEY and SMNVEV (reference sequence). Trimming shortened V by 5 bases and J by 0 bases, and 13 bases separated the two germline ends. CDR3 nucleotides: TGTGCCAGCAGTCAAGAAGGGGGAATGAACACTGAAGCTTTCTTT. Translated, it gives CASSQEGGMNTEAFF.

This clone has a handful of counts. The chain joins TRBV7-2 to TRBJ1-2; 10 bases map to TRBD1. With 5 bases clipped from V and 7 bases from J, the junction kept 10 bases outside the gene matches. Germline CDR1 is SGHTA and CDR2 is FQGNSA. This CDR3 is 15 amino acids long. CDR3: CASSQMTGGLGGYTF. The DNA for the CDR3 is TGTGCCAGCAGCCAGATGACAGGGGGCTTGGGTGGCTACACCTTC.